The clone carrying this TCR beta chain was counted only a few times. Its specificity is unknown. This CDR3 spans 14 amino acids. The germline gives CDR1 LNHNV, CDR2 YYDKDF (reference sequence). V gave up 2 bases and J gave up 2 bases, with 9 bases separating them. RNA extraction was followed by reverse transcription into cDNA, which acted as the sequencing template. Sequenced by immunoSEQ multiplex PCR; TCRdb stores in-frame clones only, minus some. Altogether around 270,000 clones are present, roughly 60% being singletons, with the ten largest covering around 1.8%. The data were taken from a study of CD8+ T cells in alopecia areata. The study, taken as a whole, reports: Expanded CD8+ clones among the top 100, and scalp clonality, were significantly decreased by tofacitinib. Scalp sequencing also captures normal skin's resident alphabeta T cells.

Treatment given: oral pan-JAK inhibitor, 5-10 mg twice daily. Here the sequenced sample was CD4+ T cells sorted from blood, taken at week 24, from a patient treated with tofacitinib. The clonotype originates from a human donor with alopecia areata. The genes are TRBV15 and TRBJ1-1; tentatively, D is TRBD1 (6 bases). CDR3 region: CATSRRDTNTEAFF. CDR3 nucleotides: TGTGCCACCAGCAGACGGGACACAAACACTGAAGCTTTCTTT.